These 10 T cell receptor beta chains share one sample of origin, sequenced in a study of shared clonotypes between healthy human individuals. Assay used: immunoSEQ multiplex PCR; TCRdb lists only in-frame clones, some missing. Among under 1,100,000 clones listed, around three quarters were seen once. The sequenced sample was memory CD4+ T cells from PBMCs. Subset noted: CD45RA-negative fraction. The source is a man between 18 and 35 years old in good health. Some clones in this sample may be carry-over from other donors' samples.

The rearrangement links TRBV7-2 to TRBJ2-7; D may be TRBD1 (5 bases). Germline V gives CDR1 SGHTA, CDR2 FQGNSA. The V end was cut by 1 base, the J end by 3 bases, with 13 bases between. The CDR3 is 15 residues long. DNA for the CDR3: TGTGCCAGCAGCTTAGAGGGTGGGGCCTTCTACGAGCAGTACTTC. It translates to CASSLEGGAFYEQYF.

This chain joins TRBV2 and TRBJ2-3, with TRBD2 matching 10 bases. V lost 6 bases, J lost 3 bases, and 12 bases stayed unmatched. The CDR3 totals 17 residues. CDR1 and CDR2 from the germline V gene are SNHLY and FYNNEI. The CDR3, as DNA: TGTGCCAGCAGGGACCGAAGCGGGAGGGGACTAACAGATACGCAGTATTTT. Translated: CASRDRSGRGLTDTQYF.

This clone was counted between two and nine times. This CDR3 is CASSPDSASYEQYF. The CDR3 bases are TGTGCCAGTAGTCCCGACTCCGCTTCCTACGAGCAGTACTTC. The chain carries TRBV19 and TRBJ2-7; D not certain. CDR3 length equals 14 residues. V shed 5 bases and J shed 1 base, with 12 bases lying between them. Germline CDR1 and CDR2: LNHDA and SQIVND (reference sequence). The whole variable domain, filled in from reference TRBV19 and TRBJ2-7, reads DGGITQSPKYLFRKEGQNVTLSCEQNLNHDAMYWYRQDPGQGLRLIYYSQIVNDFQKGDIAEGYSVSREKKESFPLTVTSAQKNPTAFYLCASSPDSASYEQYFGPGTRLTVT.

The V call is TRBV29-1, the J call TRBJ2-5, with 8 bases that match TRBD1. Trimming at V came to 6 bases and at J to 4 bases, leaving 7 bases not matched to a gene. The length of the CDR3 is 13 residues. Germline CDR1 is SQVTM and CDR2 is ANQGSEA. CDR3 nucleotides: TGCAGCGTAGATACAGGGGGGCGAGAGACCCAGTACTTC. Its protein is CSVDTGGRETQYF.

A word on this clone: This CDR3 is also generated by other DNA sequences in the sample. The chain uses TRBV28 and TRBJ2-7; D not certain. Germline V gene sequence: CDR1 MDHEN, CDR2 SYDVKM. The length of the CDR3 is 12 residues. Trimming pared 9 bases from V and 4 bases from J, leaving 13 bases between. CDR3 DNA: TGTGCCAGTTGCACGACGCTATACGAGCAGTACTTC. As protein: CASCTTLYEQYF.

The CDR3, as DNA: TGTGCCAGCAGCGGAGGACAGGGGGCGCGTGAGACCCAGTACTTC. It specifies CASSGGQGARETQYF. This sequence joins TRBV9 and TRBJ2-5, with 11 bases that match TRBD1. CDR3 size: 15 residues. Germline lookup yields CDR1 SGDLS and CDR2 YYNGEE. V lost 3 bases to trimming and J lost 5 bases; unmatched junction nucleotides: 6.

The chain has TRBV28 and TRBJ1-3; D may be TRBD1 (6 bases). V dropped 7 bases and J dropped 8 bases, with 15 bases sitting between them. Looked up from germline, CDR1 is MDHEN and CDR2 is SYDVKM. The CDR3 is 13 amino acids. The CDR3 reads CASNPGATDTIYF. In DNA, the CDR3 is TGTGCCAGCAACCCGGGGGCTACGGACACCATATATTTT.

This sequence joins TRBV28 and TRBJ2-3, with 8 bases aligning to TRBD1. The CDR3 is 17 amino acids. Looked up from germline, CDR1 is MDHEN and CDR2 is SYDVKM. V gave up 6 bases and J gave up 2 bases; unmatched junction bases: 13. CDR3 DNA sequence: TGTGCCAGCAGACCCGGGACAGGCCAAGTCCTCACAGATACGCAGTATTTT. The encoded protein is CASRPGTGQVLTDTQYF.

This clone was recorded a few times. CDR3 nucleotides: TGTGCCTCGAGCCCCCTAGCGGGGGCCTCCTACAATGAGCAGTTCTTC. Translation gives CASSPLAGASYNEQFF. This chain links TRBV28 with TRBJ2-1; the match to TRBD2 covers 10 bases. With 11 bases clipped from V and 0 bases from J, the junction kept 10 bases outside the gene matches. Germline CDR1 reads MDHEN; CDR2 reads SYDVKM. This CDR3 spans 16 amino acids.

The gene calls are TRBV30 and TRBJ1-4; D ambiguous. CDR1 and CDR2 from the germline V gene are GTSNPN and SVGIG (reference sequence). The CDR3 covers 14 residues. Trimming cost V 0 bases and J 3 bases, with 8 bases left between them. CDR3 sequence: CAWSVGQANEKLFF. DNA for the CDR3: TGTGCCTGGAGTGTAGGGCAGGCTAATGAAAAACTGTTTTTT. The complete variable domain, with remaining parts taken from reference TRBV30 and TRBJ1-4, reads SQTIHQWPATLVQPVGSPLSLECTVEGTSNPNLYWYRQAAGRGLQLLFYSVGIGQISSEVPQNLSASRPQDRQFILSSKKLLLSDSGFYLCAWSVGQANEKLFFGSGTQLSVL.